This T cell receptor (beta chain) was captured in a study of T cells in Graves' hyperthyroidism and ophthalmopathy. The wider study: Peripheral blood was acquired at first diagnosis, ahead of any therapy whatsoever.

This CDR3 comprises 13 residues. Germline V lookup: CDR1 SGHTA, CDR2 FQGTGA. Deletions cut 4 bases from V and 5 bases from J, with 9 bases between. Uncontrolled infection, other autoimmune disease, pregnancy or lactation disqualified patients from enrolment. What was amplified from RNA transcripts were TCR beta CDR3 regions. An initial round of RT-PCR targeting the TCR CDR3 relied on the HTBI primer set. TCRdb recomputed calls from the multiplex PCR reads with MiXCR, one row per CDR3 protein. The profile shows 500,000 to 800,000 distinct CDR3 sequences, more than 12% of them singletons. The table lists this clonotype with many counts. Its antigen remains unidentified. The study's findings and limits: Blood shared most expanded thyroid clonotypes above 0.001. Stable hyperthyroidism was separated from ophthalmopathy by a model based on 13 V-J features.

The clonotype was recovered from a woman between 45 and 65 years old with Graves' ophthalmopathy. Material: blood. The gene calls are TRBV7-3 and TRBJ2-1; maybe TRBD1 (6 bases). Here the CDR3 reads CASSSTGNNEQFF. In DNA, the CDR3 is TGTGCCAGCAGCTCTACAGGGAACAATGAGCAGTTCTTC. Full variable domain (missing parts from reference TRBV7-3 and TRBJ2-1): GAGVSQTPSNKVTEKGKYVELRCDPISGHTALYWYRQSLGQGPEFLIYFQGTGAADDSGLPNDRFFAVRPEGSVSTLKIQRTERGDSAVYLCASSSTGNNEQFFGPGTRLTVL.